Presented here are 8 T cell receptor beta chains from one specimen sequenced in a study of shared clonotypes between healthy human individuals. Here immunoSEQ multiplex PCR was the method, and the copy in TCRdb shows in-frame clones only, minus some. The table shows more than 2 million clones, with over 85% occurring only once. Naive CD8 populations comprised CD45RO-negative cells positively selected for CCR7, excluding terminally differentiated effector memory CD45RA+ cells. The sample comprised naive CD8+ T cells from PBMCs. Receptor source: a young man in good health. Some clones in this sample may be carry-over from other donors' samples.

This clone was observed a single time. V usage is TRBV4-3 and J usage is TRBJ1-1, with TRBD1 matching over 7 bases. Looked up from germline, CDR1 is LGHNA and CDR2 is YSLEER. This CDR3 spans 15 amino acids. The trim removed 5 bases at V and 5 bases at J, leaving 11 bases unmatched. CDR3 loop: CASSEHLRGETEAFF. Written as DNA, the CDR3 is TGCGCCAGCAGCGAACATCTCAGGGGGGAGACTGAAGCTTTCTTT.

The V call is TRBV29-1, the J call TRBJ2-1, with TRBD1 identical over 9 bases. CDR1 SQVTM and CDR2 ANQGSEA come from the germline V gene. The trim removed 6 bases at V and 7 bases at J, leaving 7 bases unmatched. The CDR3 runs to 13 residues. The CDR3 nucleotides are TGCAGCGTAGCCGGGACAGGGAAGAATGAGCAGTTCTTC. It encodes CSVAGTGKNEQFF.

This chain links TRBV11-3 with TRBJ2-7, with D perhaps TRBD2 (6 bases). CDR1 and CDR2 from the germline V gene are SGHNT and YENEEA. V gave up 4 bases and J gave up 2 bases, with 12 bases separating them. The CDR3 runs 14 residues. The CDR3 region is CASSSRERPYEQYF. CDR3 nucleotides: TGTGCCAGCAGCTCCCGGGAGAGGCCCTACGAGCAGTACTTC.

The chain couples TRBV7-8 to TRBJ2-1; 10 nucleotides agree with TRBD2. This CDR3 region has 15 residues. V lost 4 bases to trimming and J lost 1 base; unmatched junction nucleotides: 1. CDR1 SGHVS and CDR2 FQNEAQ come from the germline V gene. The CDR3 bases are TGTGCCAGCAGCTCGGGACTAGCGTCCTACAATGAGCAGTTCTTC. This gives the protein CASSSGLASYNEQFF.

This chain links TRBV7-3 with TRBJ1-5; D is unresolved. This CDR3 region has 16 residues. Per the germline V gene, CDR1 is SGHTA and CDR2 is FQGTGA. Trimming removed 2 bases at V and 7 bases at J, with 18 bases between. In DNA, the CDR3 is TGTGCCAGCAGCTTAGATGGCAGAAAGCAATACCAGCCCCAGCATTTT. It codes for CASSLDGRKQYQPQHF.

The rearrangement joins TRBV28 to TRBJ2-2; D is unclear. V was pared by 5 bases and J by 5 bases, with 9 bases between. The CDR3 loop spans 13 amino acids. Germline V CDR1 and CDR2: MDHEN, SYDVKM. In DNA form, the CDR3 reads TGTGCCAGCAGTAGTTTAGCTACCGGGGAGCTGTTTTTT. It encodes CASSSLATGELFF.

The J gene is TRBJ1-2, the V gene TRBV4-3; the D gene is possibly TRBD1 (5 bases). The V gene's germline CDR1 is LGHNA and CDR2 YSLEER. Trimming took off 0 bases at V and 2 bases at J, with 10 bases between the two ends. This CDR3 comprises 15 residues. The CDR3 loop reads CASSQDTGSNYGYTF. CDR3 nucleotides: TGCGCCAGCAGCCAAGATACAGGCTCGAACTATGGCTACACCTTC.

The gene calls are TRBV25-1 and TRBJ2-5; the D is unclear. The J call is uncertain, as TRBJ2-7 better fits the DNA end. CDR1 MGHDK and CDR2 SYGVNS come from the germline V gene. This CDR3 comprises 14 residues. The DNA for the CDR3 is TGTGCCAGCAGTGACTTGGGATACCTGGGCGAGCAGTACTTC. It is translated as CASSDLGYLGEQYF.